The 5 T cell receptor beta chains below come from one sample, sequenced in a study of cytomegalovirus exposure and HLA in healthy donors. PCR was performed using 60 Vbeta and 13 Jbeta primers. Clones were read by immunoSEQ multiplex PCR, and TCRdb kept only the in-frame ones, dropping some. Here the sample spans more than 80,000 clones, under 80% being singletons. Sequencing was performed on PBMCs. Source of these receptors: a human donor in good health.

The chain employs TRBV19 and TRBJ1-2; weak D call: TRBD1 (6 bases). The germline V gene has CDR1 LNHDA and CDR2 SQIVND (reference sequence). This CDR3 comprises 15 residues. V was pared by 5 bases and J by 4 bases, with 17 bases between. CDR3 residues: CASSLQGRTVYGYTF. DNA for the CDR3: TGTGCCAGTAGTTTACAGGGCCGGACCGTCTATGGCTACACCTTC.

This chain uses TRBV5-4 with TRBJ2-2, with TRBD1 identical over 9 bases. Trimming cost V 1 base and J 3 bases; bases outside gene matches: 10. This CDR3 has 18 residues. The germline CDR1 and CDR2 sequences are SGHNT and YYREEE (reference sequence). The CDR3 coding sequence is TGTGCCAGCAGCTTGAATCTTTTGGGACAGGGATACACCGGGGAGCTGTTTTTT. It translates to CASSLNLLGQGYTGELFF.

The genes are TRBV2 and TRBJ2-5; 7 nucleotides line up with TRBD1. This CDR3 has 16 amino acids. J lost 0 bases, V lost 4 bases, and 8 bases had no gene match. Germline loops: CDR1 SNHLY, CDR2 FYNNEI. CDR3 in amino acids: CASSVLTGPYQETQYF. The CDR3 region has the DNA TGTGCCAGCAGTGTTTTGACAGGGCCTTACCAAGAGACCCAGTACTTC.

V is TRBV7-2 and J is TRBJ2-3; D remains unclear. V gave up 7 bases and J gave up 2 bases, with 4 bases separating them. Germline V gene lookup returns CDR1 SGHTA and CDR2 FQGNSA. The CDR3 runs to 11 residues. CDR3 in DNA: TGTGCCAGCACCAACACAGATACGCAGTATTTT. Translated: CASTNTDTQYF.

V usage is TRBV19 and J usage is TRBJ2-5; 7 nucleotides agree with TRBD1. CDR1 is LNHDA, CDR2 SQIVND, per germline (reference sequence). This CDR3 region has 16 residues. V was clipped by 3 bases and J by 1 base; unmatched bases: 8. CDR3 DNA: TGTGCCAGTAGTATCCACGGGACAGTAAGCCAAGAGACCCAGTACTTC. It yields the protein CASSIHGTVSQETQYF.